What follows are 26 T cell receptor beta chains derived from one specimen sequenced in a study of T cell responses to AZD1222 COVID-19 vaccine (dated by TCRdb to the early 2020s). To prepare the library, the immunoSEQ multiplex PCR assay was applied. As stored in TCRdb, this immuneACCESS dataset retains in-frame rearrangements with V and J assigned. A fraction of the clones does not appear; measured against another copy, unresolved V genes explain less than half of the discrepancy, and the remainder lacks a known reason. This sample is represented by 95,000 to 130,000 clones; roughly 93% of them were singletons. Of the sample, 1.5% to 2% falls within the top ten clones. Sample time point, as interpreted from the label and publication: about 28 days (+/-7) after the second vaccine dose. Here the sequenced sample was peripheral blood, taken 28 days after the second AZD1222 dose. The receptors here all came from an adult who received the AZD1222 COVID-19 vaccine.

J is TRBJ2-5 and V is TRBV6-5, with a possible D match to TRBD2 (6 bases). From germline, CDR1 is MNHEY and CDR2 SVGAGI. The CDR3 sequence is 15 residues long. The ends were cut back, 2 bases at V and 1 base at J, with 11 bases in the middle. The DNA for the CDR3 is TGTGCCAGCAGTTACGTTAGCGGAATCCAAGAGACCCAGTACTTC. This sequence encodes CASSYVSGIQETQYF.

The V call is TRBV18, the J call TRBJ1-2; 10 nucleotides agree with TRBD1. Looked up from germline, CDR1 is KGHSH and CDR2 is LQKENI. CDR3 length equals 17 residues. V was clipped by 2 bases and J by 4 bases; unmatched bases: 10. As DNA, the CDR3 is TGTGCCAGCTCACCAGGACAGGGGGTTTCCCCTCTCTATGGCTACACCTTC. Translation gives CASSPGQGVSPLYGYTF.

The rearrangement links TRBV3-1 (or the pseudogene TRBV3-2) to TRBJ2-7; D remains ambiguous. The germline V gene encodes CDR1 LGHDT and CDR2 YNNKEL (reference sequence). V lost 1 base to trimming and J lost 7 bases, with 5 bases between them. The CDR3 length is 11 residues. DNA of the CDR3: TGTGCCAGCAGCCAAGTCAGTGAGCAGTACTTC. This encodes CASSQVSEQYF.

V gene TRBV30 combines with J gene TRBJ2-3; D gene ambiguous. The length of the CDR3 is 15 residues. Germline CDR1 reads GTSNPN; CDR2 reads SVGIG (reference sequence). Trimming cost V 0 bases and J 1 base, with 11 bases left between them. The DNA of the CDR3 is TGTGCCTGGAGTGTACTGGTCCCAGGCACAGATACGCAGTATTTT. Amino acids: CAWSVLVPGTDTQYF.

The rearrangement links TRBV9 to TRBJ2-3; D gene ambiguous. The V end was cut by 1 base, the J end by 5 bases, with 8 bases between. Germline V gene sequence: CDR1 SGDLS, CDR2 YYNGEE. The CDR3 loop spans 13 amino acids. CDR3 nucleotide sequence: TGTGCCAGCAGCGTAAAGTCCGGAGATACGCAGTATTTT. Translation: CASSVKSGDTQYF. The complete variable domain, with remaining parts taken from reference TRBV9 and TRBJ2-3, reads DSGVTQTPKHLITATGQRVTLRCSPRSGDLSVYWYQQSLDQGLQFLIQYYNGEERAKGNILERFSAQQFPDLHSELNLSSLELGDSALYFCASSVKSGDTQYFGPGTRLTVL.

The rearrangement joins TRBV20-1 to TRBJ2-3, with D possibly TRBD2 on 6 matching bases. CDR1 is DFQATT and CDR2 is SNEGSKA in the germline V gene (reference sequence). This CDR3 has 13 amino acids. Trimming stripped 3 bases from V and 6 bases from J, with 13 bases between. The CDR3 region is CSASPLGGDTQYF. The DNA of the CDR3 is TGCAGTGCTAGTCCCCTGGGAGGCGATACGCAGTATTTT.

The chain employs TRBV5-1 and TRBJ2-2; D perhaps matches TRBD2 (6 bases). In germline, CDR1 is SGHRS, CDR2 YFSETQ. Trimming removed 0 bases from V and 2 bases from J, with 11 bases in between. CDR3 length: 16 residues. The DNA of the CDR3 is TGCGCCAGCAGCTTGGAGGGGACTCGAAACACCGGGGAGCTGTTTTTT. It is translated as CASSLEGTRNTGELFF.

This clone occurred once. The CDR3 nucleotides are TGTGCCATCAGTGCCCGAACTGTCTCCGAGACCCAGTACTTC. It encodes CAISARTVSETQYF. The chain carries TRBV10-3 and TRBJ2-5, with no clear D. Between the trimmed V and J ends, which lost 4 bases and 5 bases, there was a span of 14 bases. The CDR3 is 14 amino acids. Germline values: CDR1 ENHRY, CDR2 SYGVKD.

The DNA of the CDR3 is TGTGCCAGCAGTTCTAATGAATCACCCCTCCACTTT. Translated, it gives CASSSNESPLHF. This chain links TRBV27 with TRBJ1-6; D not resolved. Deletions cut 4 bases from V and 10 bases from J, with 8 bases between. CDR1 is MNHEY and CDR2 is SMNVEV in the germline V gene (reference sequence). The CDR3 is 12 residues long.

This chain joins TRBV29-1 and TRBJ1-3; TRBD1 might be the D (6 bases). The V gene's germline CDR1 is SQVTM and CDR2 ANQGSEA. V lost 7 bases, J lost 4 bases, and 14 bases lay in between. The CDR3 length is 13 residues. Here the CDR3 DNA reads TGCAGCGCTCACCGGGACATAGGAAACACCATATATTTT. Protein product: CSAHRDIGNTIYF.

This chain links TRBV2 with TRBJ2-1; D gene ambiguous. Germline CDR1 is SNHLY and CDR2 is FYNNEI. The V end was cut by 10 bases, the J end by 4 bases, with 11 bases between. This CDR3 contains 12 residues. CDR3 DNA: TGTGCCATCAAAGGGTCTTACAATGAGCAGTTCTTC. Translating it yields CAIKGSYNEQFF.

The chain uses TRBV12-5 and TRBJ1-4; D perhaps matches TRBD1 (5 bases). V was clipped by 3 bases and J by 13 bases, with 6 bases between them. The V gene's germline CDR1 is LGHNT and CDR2 FRNRAP. This CDR3 has 10 residues. The CDR3 sequence is CASGFGGLFF. DNA of the CDR3: TGTGCTAGTGGTTTTGGGGGACTGTTTTTT.

This clone was observed a single time. The chain links TRBV11-3 to TRBJ1-1; weak D call: TRBD1 (6 bases). The CDR3 is made up of 13 amino acids. V lost 5 bases and J 4 bases, leaving 11 bases between the germline ends. The germline V gene has CDR1 SGHNT and CDR2 YENEEA. CDR3 amino acids: CASSRGPTTEAFF. The CDR3 DNA is TGTGCCAGCAGCCGGGGGCCTACCACTGAAGCTTTCTTT.

J is TRBJ1-5 and V is TRBV21-1. TRBV21-1 is termed a pseudogene. This CDR3 has 12 residues. This CDR3 is CASSTHPWPQHF. CDR3 bases: TGTGCCAGCAGCACTCATCCTTGGCCCCAGCATTTT.

The rearrangement joins TRBV7-6 to TRBJ1-2; no definite D call. The CDR3 loop spans 15 amino acids. Trimming stripped 5 bases from V and 3 bases from J, with 16 bases between. Germline CDR1 SGHVS, CDR2 FNYEAQ. The CDR3 spells CASSPGQVMYYGYTF. The CDR3 region has the DNA TGTGCCAGCAGCCCCGGCCAGGTGATGTACTATGGCTACACCTTC.

Turning to this clone: Other DNA sequences in the same sample also yield this CDR3. The J gene is TRBJ2-7, the V gene TRBV14; D possibly corresponds to TRBD2 (5 bases). V was trimmed by 1 base and J by 0 bases, leaving 10 bases between them. Germline V gene data show CDR1 as SGHDN and CDR2 as FVKESK. There are 15 residues in the CDR3. In DNA, the CDR3 is TGTGCCAGCAGCCAAGGACTGGCGGGCTCCTACGAGCAGTACTTC. The encoded protein is CASSQGLAGSYEQYF.

The V gene is TRBV14, the J gene TRBJ2-1; D tentatively reads TRBD1 or TRBD2 (6 bases each). Germline V gene sequence: CDR1 SGHDN, CDR2 FVKESK. The CDR3 sequence is 15 residues long. With 8 bases removed from V and 7 bases from J, the gap between germline ends came to 21 bases. CDR3 sequence: CASSTKIGGGNEQFF. The CDR3 bases are TGTGCCAGCTCAACAAAGATAGGAGGGGGGAATGAGCAGTTCTTC.

This rearrangement joins TRBV15 to TRBJ2-5; 7 bases line up with TRBD1. Losses at the gene ends were 4 bases for V and 2 bases for J; bases not matched to a gene: 7. CDR1 LNHNV and CDR2 YYDKDF come from the germline V gene (reference sequence). The CDR3 is made up of 15 amino acids. The CDR3 DNA reads as TGTGCCACCAGCATGGTAGGGGGCGGACAAGAGACCCAGTACTTC. Protein sequence: CATSMVGGGQETQYF.

The chain recombines TRBV5-1 with TRBJ2-1, with 9 bases that match TRBD2. The CDR3 covers 15 residues. Germline loops: CDR1 SGHRS, CDR2 YFSETQ. Trimming took 0 bases from V and 8 from J; bases not matched to a gene: 6. CDR3 sequence: CASSLAPASGDEQFF. Here the CDR3 DNA reads TGCGCCAGCAGCTTGGCCCCGGCTAGCGGGGATGAGCAGTTCTTC.

This rearrangement joins TRBV7-2 to TRBJ2-5, with 9 bases identical to TRBD2. The CDR3 is made up of 15 amino acids. V lost 6 bases and J lost 5; bases outside the gene matches: 10. Per germline, CDR1 SGHTA and CDR2 FQGNSA. The CDR3 DNA reads TGTGCCAGCAGTGTCGCGACTAGCGGTCGGGAGACCCAGTACTTC. This gives the protein CASSVATSGRETQYF.

The chain employs TRBV5-1 and TRBJ1-3; D is perhaps TRBD1 (5 bases). The germline V gene has CDR1 SGHRS and CDR2 YFSETQ. This CDR3 spans 17 amino acids. Trimming removed 3 bases at V and 0 bases at J, with 16 bases between. The CDR3 DNA is TGCGCCAGCAGCTATGGGGCGGACGGTCCCTCTGGAAACACCATATATTTT. Protein product: CASSYGADGPSGNTIYF. The variable domain in full, with the rest retrieved from reference TRBV5-1 and TRBJ1-3, is KAGVTQTPRYLIKTRGQQVTLSCSPISGHRSVSWYQQTPGQGLQFLFEYFSETQRNKGNFPGRFSGRQFSNSRSEMNVSTLELGDSALYLCASSYGADGPSGNTIYFGEGSWLTVV.

The table lists this clone with a few counts. The CDR3 sequence: CASSNGPSGNTIYF. The CDR3 bases are TGTGCCAGCAGCAACGGGCCCTCTGGAAACACCATATATTTT. The rearrangement links TRBV11-3 to TRBJ1-3; the D is unclear. V was clipped by 5 bases and J by 0 bases, with 8 bases between them. The CDR3 is made up of 14 amino acids. Germline-derived CDR1 and CDR2 are SGHNT and YENEEA.

This clone was found once. The V call is TRBV6-5, the J call TRBJ2-7; D perhaps matches TRBD2 (6 bases). The V end was cut by 7 bases, the J end by 1 base, with 17 bases between. Germline V gene sequence: CDR1 MNHEY, CDR2 SVGAGI. This CDR3 region has 15 residues. The CDR3: CASTSTGTESYEQYF. DNA for the CDR3: TGTGCCAGCACCTCAACCGGGACTGAGTCCTACGAGCAGTACTTC.

J is TRBJ2-1 and V is TRBV10-2; weak D call: TRBD2 (6 bases). V shed 7 bases and J shed 4 bases, with 11 bases lying between them. This CDR3 has 13 residues. The germline V gene has CDR1 WSHSY and CDR2 SAAADI. DNA for the CDR3: TGCGCCAGCATGGCTAGCGATTACAATGAGCAGTTCTTC. It encodes CASMASDYNEQFF.

V usage is TRBV3-1 (or the pseudogene TRBV3-2) and J usage is TRBJ2-3; D may be TRBD1 (5 bases). The length of the CDR3 is 16 residues. Trimming removed 1 base at V and 7 bases at J, with 18 bases between. In germline, CDR1 is LGHDT, CDR2 YNNKEL (reference sequence). DNA for the CDR3: TGTGCCAGCAGCCAAGTCGGCGGCACAGGATCAAATACGCAGTATTTT. Translation gives CASSQVGGTGSNTQYF.

The chain employs TRBV9 and TRBJ2-7; weak D call: TRBD2 (6 bases). The germline CDR1 and CDR2 sequences are SGDLS and YYNGEE. V was shortened by 2 bases and J by 5 bases, with 14 bases between the two germline ends. The CDR3 has 14 residues. The DNA of the CDR3 is TGTGCCAGCAGCGTCAGCGGTCGCGGGGACGAGCAGTACTTC. Residues: CASSVSGRGDEQYF.